This T cell receptor beta chain was retrieved from a study of T cells expressing NK-cell markers. Whole-study context: HCMV seropositivity marked seven of the eight sequenced donors; one was seronegative.

Points on this clonotype: What it binds is not known.

This CDR3 has 13 amino acids. For each CDR3 protein, TCRdb gives one entry from its re-call of the 5' RACE reads, without DNA. Its table lists 440,000 or so distinct CDR3 sequences. Study-wide points: Whether expanded NKG2C+ T cell clones were HCMV-specific remained unclear. Several donors' CD3+CD56-NKG2C+ cells were dominated by the same clonotypes.

The chain combines TRBV12-3 or TRBV12-4 with TRBJ1-2; no DNA is available, so the TRBD1 call from TCRdb remains unchecked. Sequencing input: blood T cells: a sorted CD56 or NKG2C T cell subset, CD4+ or CD8+ T cells, or bulk PBMC T cells (not recorded which). The source of this sequence is a woman between 18 and 75 years old in good health. The CDR3 here is CASSPRDSGGYTF.